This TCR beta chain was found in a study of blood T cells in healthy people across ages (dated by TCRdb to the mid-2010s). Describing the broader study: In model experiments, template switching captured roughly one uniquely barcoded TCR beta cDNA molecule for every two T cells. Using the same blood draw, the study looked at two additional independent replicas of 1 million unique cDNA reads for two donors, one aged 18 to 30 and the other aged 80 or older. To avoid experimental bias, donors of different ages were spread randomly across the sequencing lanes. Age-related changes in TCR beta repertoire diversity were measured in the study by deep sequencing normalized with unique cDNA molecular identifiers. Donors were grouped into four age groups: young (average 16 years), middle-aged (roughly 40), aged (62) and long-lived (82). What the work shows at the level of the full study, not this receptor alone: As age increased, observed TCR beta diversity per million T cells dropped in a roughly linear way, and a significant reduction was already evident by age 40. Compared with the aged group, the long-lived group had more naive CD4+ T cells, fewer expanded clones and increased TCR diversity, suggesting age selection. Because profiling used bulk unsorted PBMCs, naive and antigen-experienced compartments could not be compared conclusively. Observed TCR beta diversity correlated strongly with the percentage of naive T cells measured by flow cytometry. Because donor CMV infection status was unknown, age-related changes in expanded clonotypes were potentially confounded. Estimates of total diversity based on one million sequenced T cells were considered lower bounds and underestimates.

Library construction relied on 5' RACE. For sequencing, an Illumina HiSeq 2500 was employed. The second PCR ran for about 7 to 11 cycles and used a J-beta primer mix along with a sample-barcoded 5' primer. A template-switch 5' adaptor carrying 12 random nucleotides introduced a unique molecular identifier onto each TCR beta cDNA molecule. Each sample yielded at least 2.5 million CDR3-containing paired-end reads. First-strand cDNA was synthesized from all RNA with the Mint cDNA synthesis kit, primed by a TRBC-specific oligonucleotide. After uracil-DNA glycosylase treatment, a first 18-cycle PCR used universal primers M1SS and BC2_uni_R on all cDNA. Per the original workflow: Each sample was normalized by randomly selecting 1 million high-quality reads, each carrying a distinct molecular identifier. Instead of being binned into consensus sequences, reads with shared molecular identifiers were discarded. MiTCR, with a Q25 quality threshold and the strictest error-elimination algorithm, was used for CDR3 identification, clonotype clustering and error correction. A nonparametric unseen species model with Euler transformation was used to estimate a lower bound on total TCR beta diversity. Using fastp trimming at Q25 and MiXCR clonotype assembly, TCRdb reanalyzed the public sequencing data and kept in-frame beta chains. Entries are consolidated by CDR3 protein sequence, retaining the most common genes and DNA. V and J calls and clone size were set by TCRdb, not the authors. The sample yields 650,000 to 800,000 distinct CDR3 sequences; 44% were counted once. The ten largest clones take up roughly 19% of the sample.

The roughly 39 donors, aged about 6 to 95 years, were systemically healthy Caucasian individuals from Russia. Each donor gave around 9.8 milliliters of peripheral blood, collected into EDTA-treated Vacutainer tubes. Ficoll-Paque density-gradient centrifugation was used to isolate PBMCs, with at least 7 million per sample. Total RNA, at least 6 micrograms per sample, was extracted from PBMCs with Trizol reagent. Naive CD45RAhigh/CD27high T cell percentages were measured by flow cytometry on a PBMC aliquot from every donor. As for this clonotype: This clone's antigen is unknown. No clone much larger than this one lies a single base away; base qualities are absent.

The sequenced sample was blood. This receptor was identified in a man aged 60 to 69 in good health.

The CDR3 amino acid sequence is: CASSLGVGGNTEAFF. The base sequence is TGTGCCAGCAGTTTAGGTGTCGGGGGTAACACTGAAGCTTTCTTT. The V gene is TRBV12-3 or TRBV12-4 and the J gene is TRBJ1-1; matching of 5 bases hints at TRBD1 as the D gene. The CDR3, cysteine through phenylalanine, is 15 amino acids long. Left in the record is the CDR3 DNA by itself, 45 bases read in frame from the first base. V is shortened by 1 base, J by 2 bases, and the region joining them spans 11 bases.